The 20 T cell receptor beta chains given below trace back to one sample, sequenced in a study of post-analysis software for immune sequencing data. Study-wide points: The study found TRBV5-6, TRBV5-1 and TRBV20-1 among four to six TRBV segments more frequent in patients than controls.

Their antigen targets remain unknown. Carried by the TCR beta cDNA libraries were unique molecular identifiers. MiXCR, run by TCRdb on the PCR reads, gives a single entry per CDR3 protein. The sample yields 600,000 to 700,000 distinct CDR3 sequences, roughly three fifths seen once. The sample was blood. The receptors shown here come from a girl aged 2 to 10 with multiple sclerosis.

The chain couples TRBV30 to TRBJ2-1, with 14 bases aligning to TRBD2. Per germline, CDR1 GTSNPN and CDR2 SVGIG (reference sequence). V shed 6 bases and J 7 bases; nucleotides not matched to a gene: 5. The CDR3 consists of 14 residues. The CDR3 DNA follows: TGTGCCTGTCCGGGACTAGCGGGAGAGAATGAGCAGTTCTTC. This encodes CACPGLAGENEQFF.

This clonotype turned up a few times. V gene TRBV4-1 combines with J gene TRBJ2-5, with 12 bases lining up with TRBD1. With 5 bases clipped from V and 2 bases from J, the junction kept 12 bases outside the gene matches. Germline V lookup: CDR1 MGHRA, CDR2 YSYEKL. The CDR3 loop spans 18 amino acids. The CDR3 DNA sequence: TGCGCCAGCAGCGAAGCCGGGACAGGGGGCGTCTTACAAGAGACCCAGTACTTC. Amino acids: CASSEAGTGGVLQETQYF.

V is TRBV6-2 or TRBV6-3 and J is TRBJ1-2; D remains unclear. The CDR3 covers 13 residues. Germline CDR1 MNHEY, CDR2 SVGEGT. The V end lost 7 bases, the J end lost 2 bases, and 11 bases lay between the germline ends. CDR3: CASNPGSNYGYTF. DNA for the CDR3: TGTGCCAGCAACCCTGGGAGCAACTATGGCTACACCTTC.

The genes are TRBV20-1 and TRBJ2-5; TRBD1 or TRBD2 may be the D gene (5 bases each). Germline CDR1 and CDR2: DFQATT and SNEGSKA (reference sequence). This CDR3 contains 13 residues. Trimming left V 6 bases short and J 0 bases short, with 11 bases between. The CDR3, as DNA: TGCAGTGCCCGGGGCCCCAACCAAGAGACCCAGTACTTC. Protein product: CSARGPNQETQYF.

Here the CDR3 DNA reads TGCAGTGCTCAAAGCACAGATACGCAGTATTTT. Translating it yields CSAQSTDTQYF. This chain links TRBV20-1 with TRBJ2-3, with no clear D. Germline V gene lookup returns CDR1 DFQATT and CDR2 SNEGSKA (reference sequence). Trimming took off 5 bases at V and 0 bases at J, with 3 bases between the two ends. The CDR3 sequence is 11 residues long.

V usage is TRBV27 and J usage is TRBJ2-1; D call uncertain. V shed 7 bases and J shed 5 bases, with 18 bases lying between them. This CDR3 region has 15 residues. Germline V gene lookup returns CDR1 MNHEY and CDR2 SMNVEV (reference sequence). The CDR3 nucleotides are TGTGCCAGCACCGCTCTCGGACGGCAAAACAATGAGCAGTTCTTC. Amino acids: CASTALGRQNNEQFF.

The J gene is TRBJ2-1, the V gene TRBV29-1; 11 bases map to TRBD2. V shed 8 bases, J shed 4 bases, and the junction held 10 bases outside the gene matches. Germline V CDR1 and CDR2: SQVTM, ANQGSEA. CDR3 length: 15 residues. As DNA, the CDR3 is TGCAGCCTAGGGACTAGCGGTGTTGGTTACAATGAGCAGTTCTTC. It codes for CSLGTSGVGYNEQFF.

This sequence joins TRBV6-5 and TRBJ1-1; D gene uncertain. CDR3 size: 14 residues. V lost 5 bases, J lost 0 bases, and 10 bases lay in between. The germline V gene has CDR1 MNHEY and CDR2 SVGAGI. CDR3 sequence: CASSPTRVNTEAFF. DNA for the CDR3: TGTGCCAGCAGTCCCACCCGGGTGAACACTGAAGCTTTCTTT.

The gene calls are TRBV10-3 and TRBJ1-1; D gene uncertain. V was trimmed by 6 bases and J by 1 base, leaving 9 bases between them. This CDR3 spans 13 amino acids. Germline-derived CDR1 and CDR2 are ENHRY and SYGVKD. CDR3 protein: CAIRGYGNTEAFF. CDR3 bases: TGTGCCATCAGGGGTTACGGGAACACTGAAGCTTTCTTT.

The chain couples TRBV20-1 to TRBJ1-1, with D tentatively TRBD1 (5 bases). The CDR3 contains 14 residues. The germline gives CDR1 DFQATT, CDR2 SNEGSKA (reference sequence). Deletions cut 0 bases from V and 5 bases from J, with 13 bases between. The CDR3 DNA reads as TGCAGTGCTAGAGAGGGGACGCGCGGGACTGAAGCTTTCTTT. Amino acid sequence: CSAREGTRGTEAFF.

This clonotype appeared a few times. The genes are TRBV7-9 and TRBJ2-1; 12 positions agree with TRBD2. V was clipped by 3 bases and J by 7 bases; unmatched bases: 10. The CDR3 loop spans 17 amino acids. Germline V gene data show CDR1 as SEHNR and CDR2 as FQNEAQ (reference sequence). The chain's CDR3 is CASSFGAKTSGRNEQFF. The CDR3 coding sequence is TGTGCCAGCAGCTTTGGTGCGAAAACTAGCGGGAGGAATGAGCAGTTCTTC.

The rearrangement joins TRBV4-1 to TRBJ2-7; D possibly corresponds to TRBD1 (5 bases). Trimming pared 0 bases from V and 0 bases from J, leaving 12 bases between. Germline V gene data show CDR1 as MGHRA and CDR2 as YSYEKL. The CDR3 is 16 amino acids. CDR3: CASSQDQDSSSYEQYF. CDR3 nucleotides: TGCGCCAGCAGCCAAGATCAAGACAGCAGCTCCTACGAGCAGTACTTC.

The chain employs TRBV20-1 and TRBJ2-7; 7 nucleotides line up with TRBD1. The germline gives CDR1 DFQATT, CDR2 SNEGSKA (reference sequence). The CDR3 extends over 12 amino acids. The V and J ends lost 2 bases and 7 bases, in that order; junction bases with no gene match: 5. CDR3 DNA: TGCAGTGCTAGAAATGAGGGGGCTGAGCAGTACTTC. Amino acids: CSARNEGAEQYF.

The CDR3 loop reads CASSSTGTVNPNTEAFF. The CDR3 DNA is TGCGCCAGCAGCTCGACCGGGACAGTCAACCCGAACACTGAAGCTTTCTTT. The chain couples TRBV5-1 to TRBJ1-1, with 7 bases identical to TRBD1. The CDR3 extends over 17 amino acids. Germline CDR1 and CDR2: SGHRS and YFSETQ. J lost 1 base, V lost 3 bases, and 12 bases had no gene match.

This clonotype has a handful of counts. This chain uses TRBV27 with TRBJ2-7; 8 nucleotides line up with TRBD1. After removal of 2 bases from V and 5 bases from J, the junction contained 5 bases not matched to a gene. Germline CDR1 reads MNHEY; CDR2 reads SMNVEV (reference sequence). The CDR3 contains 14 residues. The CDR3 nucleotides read TGTGCCAGCAGTTTACACAGGGGGTCCCACGAGCAGTACTTC. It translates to CASSLHRGSHEQYF.

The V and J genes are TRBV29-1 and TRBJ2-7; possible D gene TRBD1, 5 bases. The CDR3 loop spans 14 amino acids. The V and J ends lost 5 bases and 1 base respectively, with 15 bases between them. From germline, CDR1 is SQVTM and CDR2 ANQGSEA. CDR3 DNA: TGCAGCGTTAGACAGCTACCTGAATCCTACGAGCAGTACTTC. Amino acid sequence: CSVRQLPESYEQYF.

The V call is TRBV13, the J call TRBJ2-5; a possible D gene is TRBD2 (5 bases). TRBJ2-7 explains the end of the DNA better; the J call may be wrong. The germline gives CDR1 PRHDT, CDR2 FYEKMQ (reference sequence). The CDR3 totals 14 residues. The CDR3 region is CASSFRRTGYEQYF. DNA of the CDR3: TGTGCCAGCAGCTTCCGGAGAACGGGATACGAGCAGTACTTC.

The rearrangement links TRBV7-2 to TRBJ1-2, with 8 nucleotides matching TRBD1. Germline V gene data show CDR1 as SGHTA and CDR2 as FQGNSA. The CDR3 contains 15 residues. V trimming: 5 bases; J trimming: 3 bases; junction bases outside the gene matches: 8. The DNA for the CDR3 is TGTGCCAGCAGCCAAACAGGGGGGGGGTACTATGGCTACACCTTC. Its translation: CASSQTGGGYYGYTF.

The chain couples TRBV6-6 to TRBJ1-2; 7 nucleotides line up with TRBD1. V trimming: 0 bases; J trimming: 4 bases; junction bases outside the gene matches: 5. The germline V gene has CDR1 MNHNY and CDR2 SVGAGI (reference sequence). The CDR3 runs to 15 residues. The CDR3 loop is CASSYSRQGSYGYTF. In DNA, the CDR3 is TGTGCCAGCAGTTACTCAAGACAGGGTAGCTATGGCTACACCTTC.

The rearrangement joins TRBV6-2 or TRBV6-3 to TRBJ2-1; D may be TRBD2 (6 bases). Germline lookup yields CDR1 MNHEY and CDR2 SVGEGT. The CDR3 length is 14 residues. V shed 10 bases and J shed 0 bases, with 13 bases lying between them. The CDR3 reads CATDGGNSYNEQFF. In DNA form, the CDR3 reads TGTGCCACCGACGGGGGAAACTCCTACAATGAGCAGTTCTTC.